The 25 T cell receptor beta chains in this list originate from one sample, sequenced in a study of T cells in women clearing cervical HPV infection (dated by TCRdb to 2016 to 2018). The method was the immunoSEQ multiplex PCR assay. The immuneACCESS repertoire file appears here via TCRdb, limited to in-frame rearrangements. These files lack a portion of the clones; in checked studies, under half of the deficit traces to unresolved V genes, and the cause of the others is not known. The sample table on file contains about 33,000 clones. The ten largest make up about 1.7% of the sample. Sequenced sample: blood buffy coat. The receptors derive from a woman between 18 and 70 years old with a cervical HPV16 infection that either progressed to CIN3+ or cleared (not recorded which).

Details on this clone: The observed sequence ends 3 residues before the CDR3 terminus, with the missing tail filled in from the germline J gene. The chain carries TRBV12-3 or TRBV12-4 and TRBJ2-1; D is possibly TRBD1 (7 bases). The V end lost 3 bases, the J end lost 1 base, and 16 bases lay between the germline ends. This CDR3 is built from 17 residues. The CDR3 reads CASSFVSGGQSYNEQFF. The covered CDR3 bases are TGTGCCAGCAGTTTTGTATCCGGGGGACAGTCCTACAATGAG.

Remarks on this clone: The read gets to within 3 residues of the CDR3 end, and the germline J gene fills in the rest. This chain uses TRBV30 with TRBJ2-2, with 7 nucleotides matching TRBD1. Germline trimming cut 2 bases from V and 5 bases from J; bases unmatched to any gene: 2. CDR3 length equals 13 residues. Germline V gives CDR1 GTSNPN, CDR2 SVGIG (reference sequence). CDR3 sequence: CAWSTDRTGELFF. The DNA read from the CDR3 is TGTGCCTGGAGTACGGACAGGACCGGGGAG.

On this clone: The observed sequence ends 3 residues before the CDR3 terminus, with the missing tail filled in from the germline J gene. The chain has TRBV28 and TRBJ2-1, with 10 bases matching TRBD1. Per the germline V gene, CDR1 is MDHEN and CDR2 is SYDVKM. The junction had 7 bases not matched to a gene; V was cut back by 6 bases and J by 2 bases. The CDR3 contains 16 residues. CDR3 DNA (partial): TGTGCCAGCAGCCTCGTCGGGACAGGGGCCTACAATGAG. As protein: CASSLVGTGAYNE. The entire CDR3 sequence reads CASSLVGTGAYNEQFF. The full variable domain, with the rest looked up from reference TRBV28 and TRBJ2-1, is DVKVTQSSRYLVKRTGEKVFLECVQDMDHENMFWYRQDPGLGLRLIYFSYDVKMKEKGDIPEGYSVSREKKERFSLILESASTNQTSMYLCASSLVGTGAYNEQFFGPGTRLTVL.

Incomplete CDR3 DNA: TGTGCCAGCAGTTGGACTAGCGGGGGGGCCAATGAG. It translates to CASSWTSGGANE. The CDR3 reads in full as CASSWTSGGANEQFF. The V gene is TRBV6-2 or TRBV6-3, the J gene TRBJ2-1; the match to TRBD2 covers 15 bases. The CDR3 extends 3 residues past the end of the read, so its final part is completed from the germline J gene. Germline lookup yields CDR1 MNHEY and CDR2 SVGEGT. This CDR3 spans 15 amino acids. The V gene end was trimmed by 4 bases and the J gene end by 6 bases; junction bases not matched to a gene: 1.

Comment on this clone: The CDR3 end is not reached by the read, which stops 3 residues before it; the germline J gene fills it in. The rearrangement joins TRBV7-7 to TRBJ1-1, with 8 nucleotides matching TRBD1. CDR1 is SSHAT and CDR2 is FNYEAQ in the germline V gene (reference sequence). V lost 5 bases, J lost 3 bases, and 11 bases stayed unmatched. This CDR3 has 16 amino acids. CDR3 residues: CASSPLRGRSDTEAFF. The CDR3 bases that were read are TGTGCCAGCAGCCCCCTCAGGGGGCGTTCGGACACTGAA.

As regards this clone: Sequencing ends 3 residues short of the CDR3 end; the germline J gene provides the rest. This chain joins TRBV18 and TRBJ2-1; 9 positions agree with TRBD1. With 4 bases clipped from V and 6 bases from J, the junction kept 16 bases outside the gene matches. In germline, CDR1 is KGHSH, CDR2 LQKENI. The CDR3 has 18 residues. CDR3 DNA, as far as it was read: TGTGCCAGCTCACAGCGGCGGACAGGGGCAGGGGATCTCAATGAG. It yields the protein CASSQRRTGAGDLNE. The CDR3 reads in full as CASSQRRTGAGDLNEQFF.

With regard to this clone: Read sequence stops 3 residues before the CDR3 end, and the germline J gene provides the missing end. The chain uses TRBV7-9 and TRBJ1-2; the D gene is possibly TRBD1 (5 bases). From germline, CDR1 is SEHNR and CDR2 FQNEAQ (reference sequence). CDR3 length: 13 residues. This CDR3 reads CASSDRDYNDYTF. The sequenced part of the CDR3 DNA is TGTGCCAGCAGCGACCGGGACTACAATGAC.

Note on this clone: Read data end 3 residues before the CDR3 end; the end is taken from the germline J gene. V usage is TRBV19 and J usage is TRBJ2-2; D remains unclear. This CDR3 is 16 amino acids long. In germline, CDR1 is LNHDA, CDR2 SQIVND (reference sequence). The CDR3 here is CASSGRFWAVGEKLFF. The CDR3 DNA, read in part, is TGTGCCAGTAGTGGTCGATTCTGGGCAGTTGGTGAAAAG. The entire variable domain, with the rest obtained from reference TRBV19 and TRBJ2-2, is as follows: DGGITQSPKYLFRKEGQNVTLSCEQNLNHDAMYWYRQDPGQGLRLIYYSQIVNDFQKGDIAEGYSVSREKKESFPLTVTSAQKNPTAFYLCASSGRFWAVGEKLFFGEGSRLTVL.

As to this clone: The read gets to within 3 residues of the CDR3 end, and the germline J gene fills in the rest. The rearrangement links TRBV5-6 to TRBJ2-7; TRBD2 might be the D (5 bases). Germline assignment: CDR1 SGHDT and CDR2 YYEEEE. The length of the CDR3 is 15 residues. Deletions cut 4 bases from V and 2 bases from J, with 16 bases between. This CDR3 is CASSLGPGETYEQYF. The covered CDR3 bases are TGTGCCAGCAGCCTTGGACCCGGGGAAACCTACGAG.

Of note for this clone: Read coverage stops 3 residues before the CDR3 terminus; the germline J gene supplies the remainder. The genes are TRBV7-9 and TRBJ1-2; 7 nucleotides match TRBD1. Germline assignment: CDR1 SEHNR and CDR2 FQNEAQ (reference sequence). There are 15 residues in the CDR3. The covered CDR3 bases are TGTGCCAGCAGCCCCTGGGAGCCCGGGACAGATACC. Its translation: CASSPWEPGTDT. The full-length CDR3 reads as CASSPWEPGTDTYTF. Based on the CDR3 plus reference TRBV7-9 and TRBJ1-2, the full variable domain is DTGVSQNPRHKITKRGQNVTFRCDPISEHNRLYWYRQTLGQGPEFLTYFQNEAQLEKSRLLSDRFSAERPKGSFSTLEIQRTEQGDSAMYLCASSPWEPGTDTYTFGSGTRLTVV.

Worth noting for this clone: The read gets to within 3 residues of the CDR3 end, and the germline J gene fills in the rest. The chain carries TRBV7-9 and TRBJ2-2, with D perhaps TRBD1 (5 bases). The CDR3 length is 14 residues. Germline-derived CDR1 and CDR2 are SEHNR and FQNEAQ (reference sequence). CDR3 bases read: TGTGCCAGCAGCTTAGTACCTGGGGCCAACGTG. It specifies CASSLVPGANV. The whole CDR3 reads CASSLVPGANVLFF.

CDR3 residues: CASSLGQFTDTQYF. Incomplete CDR3 DNA: TGTGCCAGCAGTTTGGGACAGTTCACAGATACG. The V gene is TRBV12-3 or TRBV12-4, the J gene TRBJ2-3, with 7 bases lining up with TRBD1. The read ends 3 residues early relative to the CDR3; the germline J gene fills the gap. The trim removed 3 bases at V and 2 bases at J, leaving 2 bases unmatched. The CDR3 has 14 amino acids.

With regard to this clone: The CDR3 end is not reached by the read, which stops 3 residues before it; the germline J gene fills it in. Other DNA sequences within the sample encode an identical CDR3. The chain employs TRBV18 and TRBJ2-3; 9 nucleotides match TRBD2. The CDR3 loop spans 15 amino acids. V was pared by 6 bases and J by 0 bases, with 4 bases of the junction left unmatched. Germline V gives CDR1 KGHSH, CDR2 LQKENI. The sequenced part of the CDR3 DNA is TGTGCCAGCTCGACTCTAGCGGGGAGCACAGATACG. Its protein is CASSTLAGSTDT. The full CDR3 sequence reads CASSTLAGSTDTQYF.

To note about this clone: The read terminates 3 residues before the CDR3 end, so the remaining end is supplied by the germline J gene. The chain couples TRBV28 to TRBJ2-3; 7 bases are a match to TRBD2. The CDR3 is 16 amino acids. Losses at the gene ends were 6 bases for V and 0 bases for J; bases not matched to a gene: 9. Germline values: CDR1 MDHEN, CDR2 SYDVKM. The CDR3 bases that were read are TGTGCCAGCAGCCCTTATAGGGGAGGGAGCACAGATACG. Protein: CASSPYRGGSTDT. The whole CDR3 sequence reads CASSPYRGGSTDTQYF.

Comment on this clone: The CDR3 end falls 3 residues outside the read, so it is completed with the germline J gene. V usage is TRBV5-4 and J usage is TRBJ1-2; 8 bases line up with TRBD1. The CDR3 extends over 15 amino acids. Germline values: CDR1 SGHNT, CDR2 YYREEE (reference sequence). J gave up 3 bases and V 9 bases, and 13 bases lay outside the gene matches. The CDR3 sequence: CATSQGAVFDYGYTF. The part of the CDR3 DNA that was read is TGTGCCACCTCGCAGGGGGCGGTTTTCGACTATGGC. Combining the CDR3 with reference TRBV5-4 and TRBJ1-2 gives the whole variable domain ETGVTQSPTHLIKTRGQQVTLRCSSQSGHNTVSWYQQALGQGPQFIFQYYREEENGRGNFPPRFSGLQFPNYSSELNVNALELDDSALYLCATSQGAVFDYGYTFGSGTRLTVV.

A remark on this clone: Sequencing ends 3 residues short of the CDR3 end; the germline J gene provides the rest. The V and J genes are TRBV7-2 and TRBJ2-4; D is perhaps TRBD2 (5 bases). CDR1 is SGHTA, CDR2 FQGNSA, per germline. CDR3 length: 13 residues. The CDR3 protein is CASSLDRTAGQYF. The part of the CDR3 DNA that was read is TGTGCCAGCAGCTTAGATCGCACGGCGGGT.

As to this clone: The DNA ends 3 residues before the CDR3 does, and the rest of the CDR3 is filled in from the germline J gene. The chain has TRBV20-1 and TRBJ2-7; D unresolved. V was shortened by 3 bases and J by 0 bases, with 12 bases between the two germline ends. The CDR3 has 14 residues. The germline V gene encodes CDR1 DFQATT and CDR2 SNEGSKA (reference sequence). The CDR3 spells CSARSALSSYEQYF. The sequenced CDR3 bases are TGCAGTGCTAGGAGTGCGCTGAGCTCCTACGAG.

Remarks on this clone: Sequencing ends 3 residues short of the CDR3 end; the germline J gene provides the rest. The chain joins TRBV19 to TRBJ2-2, with a possible D match to TRBD1 (6 bases). Trimming left V 4 bases short and J 0 bases short, with 9 bases between. CDR3 length: 15 amino acids. The V gene's germline CDR1 is LNHDA and CDR2 SQIVND (reference sequence). The CDR3 DNA, read in part, is TGTGCCAGTAGTAATCAGGGGACGAACACCGGGGAG. Protein sequence: CASSNQGTNTGE. The whole CDR3 protein is CASSNQGTNTGELFF.

Comment on this clone: Germline and junction disagree at one end, which may indicate a read error. Read data end 3 residues before the CDR3 end; the end is taken from the germline J gene. The genes are TRBV20-1 and TRBJ1-6; D is unresolved. The V gene's germline CDR1 is DFQATT and CDR2 SNEGSKA (reference sequence). The CDR3 runs 13 residues. CDR3 region: CSARGGGGSPLHF. The covered CDR3 bases are TGCAGTGCCAGAGGTGGCGGTGGTTCACCC.

To note about this clone: Sequencing ends 3 residues short of the CDR3 end; the germline J gene provides the rest. This rearrangement joins TRBV24-1 to TRBJ1-2; D call uncertain. This CDR3 comprises 16 residues. Germline CDR1 is KGHDR and CDR2 is SFDVKD. Trimming stripped 2 bases from V and 7 bases from J, with 19 bases between. CDR3 sequence: CATSDSMEGSLGGYTF. CDR3 DNA, as far as it was read: TGTGCCACCAGTGATTCAATGGAGGGTTCTTTAGGTGGC.

With respect to this clone: The read ends 3 residues early relative to the CDR3; the germline J gene fills the gap. The gene calls are TRBV29-1 and TRBJ2-3; TRBD2 aligns across 7 bases. Germline CDR1 SQVTM, CDR2 ANQGSEA. Losses at the gene ends were 5 bases for V and 4 bases for J; bases not matched to a gene: 3. There are 12 residues in the CDR3. The CDR3 loop reads CSVPGGPDTQYF. The DNA read from the CDR3 is TGCAGCGTTCCGGGGGGACCAGATACG.

About this clone: The CDR3 end is not reached by the read, which stops 3 residues before it; the germline J gene fills it in. The chain employs TRBV6-2 or TRBV6-3 and TRBJ2-5; 8 bases agree with TRBD2. This CDR3 has 15 residues. Germline CDR1 is MNHEY and CDR2 is SVGEGT. J gave up 1 base and V 4 bases, and 5 bases lay outside the gene matches. The part of the CDR3 DNA that was read is TGTGCCAGCAGTTTCGGGGGGGCTTTCCAAGAGACC. This translates into CASSFGGAFQET. The whole CDR3 protein is CASSFGGAFQETQYF.

As for this clone: The CDR3 extends 3 residues past the end of the read, so its final part is completed from the germline J gene. The genes are TRBV2 and TRBJ2-7; D ambiguous. Looked up from germline, CDR1 is SNHLY and CDR2 is FYNNEI. This CDR3 region has 14 residues. The V gene lost 4 bases and the J gene lost 3 bases, with 13 bases spanning the gap. The CDR3 loop is CASSVDNWSYEQYF. CDR3 bases read: TGTGCCAGCAGTGTCGACAACTGGAGCTACGAG.

Notes on this clone: The CDR3 is cut off 3 residues early in the read; its end comes from the germline J gene. This chain joins TRBV7-2 and TRBJ2-7; D not resolved. This CDR3 comprises 13 residues. V lost 1 base to trimming and J lost 6 bases, with 10 bases between them. Germline assignment: CDR1 SGHTA and CDR2 FQGNSA. The CDR3 protein is CASSLGSRVEQYF. CDR3 bases read: TGTGCCAGCAGCTTAGGGAGTCGGGTCGAG.

With regard to this clone: Sequencing ends 3 residues short of the CDR3 end; the germline J gene provides the rest. The chain recombines TRBV5-1 with TRBJ1-2, with D hard to call. The CDR3 totals 16 residues. Germline V gives CDR1 SGHRS, CDR2 YFSETQ. The CDR3 reads CASSPRLAGSADTYTF. CDR3 DNA, as far as it was read: TGCGCCAGCAGCCCCCGACTGGCGGGGTCCGCAGATACC.